Below are 31 T cell receptor beta chains sequenced from a single sample in a study of blood T cell repertoires in COVID-19. This table comes from immunoSEQ multiplex PCR, and its TCRdb copy is limited to in-frame clones, with some not included. Of around 62,000 clones listed, 70% to 90% are singletons. Sequenced input: peripheral blood. The receptors here all came from a human donor in a cohort sampled during active COVID-19.

The rearrangement joins TRBV27 to TRBJ2-7, with a weak D call TRBD1 (8 bases). Germline lookup yields CDR1 MNHEY and CDR2 SMNVEV (reference sequence). V shed 3 bases and J shed 3 bases, with 15 bases lying between them. The CDR3 totals 15 residues. In nucleotides, the CDR3 is TGTGCCAGCAGTTTGAAGGACAGGGACTACTACGAGCAGTACTTC. Amino acids: CASSLKDRDYYEQYF.

V gene TRBV5-1 combines with J gene TRBJ1-1; D ambiguous. Germline loops: CDR1 SGHRS, CDR2 YFSETQ. Between the trimmed V and J ends, which lost 0 bases and 6 bases, there was a span of 6 bases. There are 12 residues in the CDR3. The CDR3: CASSLVGSEAFF. CDR3 nucleotide sequence: TGCGCCAGCAGCTTGGTGGGCTCTGAAGCTTTCTTT.

The chain couples TRBV7-8 to TRBJ2-5, with a possible D match to TRBD2 (6 bases). Germline V CDR1 and CDR2: SGHVS, FQNEAQ. Trimming shortened V by 4 bases and J by 3 bases, and 18 bases separated the two germline ends. The CDR3 contains 16 residues. The CDR3 spells CASSSRRPKREETQYF. Written as DNA, the CDR3 is TGTGCCAGCAGCTCCAGGCGGCCTAAGCGGGAAGAGACCCAGTACTTC.

V gene TRBV7-9 combines with J gene TRBJ1-4, with D hard to call. Trimming left V 4 bases short and J 8 bases short, with 26 bases between. Per the germline V gene, CDR1 is SEHNR and CDR2 is FQNEAQ (reference sequence). The CDR3 has 18 residues. CDR3 sequence (DNA): TGTGCCAGCAGCTACCCGAATGGCCTTGGGCCCGGTGGCGAAAAACTGTTTTTT. Its translation is CASSYPNGLGPGGEKLFF.

The V and J genes are TRBV15 and TRBJ1-1, with TRBD1 matching over 7 bases. The CDR3 has 14 residues. CDR1 is LNHNV and CDR2 is YYDKDF in the germline V gene (reference sequence). Germline trimming cut 1 base from V and 4 bases from J; bases unmatched to any gene: 3. The CDR3 region has the DNA TGTGCCACCAGCAGAGTTTCAGGGGGCACTGAAGCTTTCTTT. It translates to CATSRVSGGTEAFF.

The chain carries TRBV5-1 and TRBJ1-2; 8 bases are a match to TRBD1. CDR1 and CDR2 (germline): SGHRS, YFSETQ. The V and J ends lost 2 bases and 3 bases, in that order; junction bases with no gene match: 9. The CDR3 has 16 amino acids. This CDR3 reads CASSFLPGQEDYGYTF. In nucleotides, the CDR3 is TGCGCCAGCAGCTTCTTACCGGGACAGGAGGACTATGGCTACACCTTC.

The chain uses TRBV28 and TRBJ1-1, with a weak D call TRBD1 (6 bases). The germline CDR1 and CDR2 sequences are MDHEN and SYDVKM. Between the trimmed V and J ends, which lost 6 bases and 1 base, there was a span of 21 bases. The CDR3 is 17 amino acids. In nucleotides, the CDR3 is TGTGCCAGCAGCCTTGGGGTGGGGGGGCGCAGGAACACTGAAGCTTTCTTT. Amino acids: CASSLGVGGRRNTEAFF. The full variable domain, its missing parts supplied by reference TRBV28 and TRBJ1-1, is DVKVTQSSRYLVKRTGEKVFLECVQDMDHENMFWYRQDPGLGLRLIYFSYDVKMKEKGDIPEGYSVSREKKERFSLILESASTNQTSMYLCASSLGVGGRRNTEAFFGQGTRLTVV.

This clone was detected only once. The genes are TRBV7-6 and TRBJ2-7; a weak D match, TRBD2 (5 bases). V lost 1 base, J lost 5 bases, and 9 bases lay in between. Germline V CDR1 and CDR2: SGHVS, FNYEAQ. CDR3 size: 13 residues. The CDR3 DNA sequence: TGTGCCAGCAGCTTAGAGAGGGTCCACGAGCAGTACTTC. It yields the protein CASSLERVHEQYF.

The J gene is TRBJ2-3, the V gene TRBV24-1; 11 bases align to TRBD2. V lost 6 bases and J lost 5; bases outside the gene matches: 6. CDR1 KGHDR and CDR2 SFDVKD come from the germline V gene. The CDR3 is 15 residues long. The DNA of the CDR3 is TGTGCCACCAGTAGGCTAGCGGGAGGAGTAGATACGCAGTATTTT. Protein product: CATSRLAGGVDTQYF.

This clone has just one count. This chain uses TRBV15 with TRBJ1-2; D remains unclear. This CDR3 is 15 amino acids long. The V end lost 1 base, the J end lost 4 bases, and 13 bases lay between the germline ends. The germline CDR1 and CDR2 sequences are LNHNV and YYDKDF (reference sequence). The CDR3 nucleotides are TGTGCCACCAGCAGAGGTTCCCAGGAGGGCTATGGCTACACCTTC. It is translated as CATSRGSQEGYGYTF.

The genes are TRBV27 and TRBJ1-2, with 9 bases fitting TRBD1. Germline V gene lookup returns CDR1 MNHEY and CDR2 SMNVEV (reference sequence). The V and J ends lost 5 bases and 8 bases, in that order; junction bases with no gene match: 9. This CDR3 comprises 14 residues. CDR3 amino acids: CASSPWTGAGGYTF. The CDR3 nucleotides read TGTGCCAGCAGTCCGTGGACAGGGGCAGGCGGCTACACCTTC.

The rearrangement uses TRBV9 and TRBJ2-7, with a tentative D call TRBD2 (6 bases). The CDR3 sequence is 15 residues long. V was shortened by 2 bases and J by 1 base, with 13 bases between the two germline ends. Germline-derived CDR1 and CDR2 are SGDLS and YYNGEE. This chain's CDR3 is CASSVEGGDSYEQYF. In DNA form, the CDR3 reads TGTGCCAGCAGCGTGGAAGGCGGGGATTCCTACGAGCAGTACTTC.

This clone occurred a few times. The V and J genes are TRBV7-9 and TRBJ1-1, with a tentative D call TRBD1 (5 bases). The ends were cut back, 6 bases at V and 10 bases at J, with 27 bases in the middle. The germline V gene encodes CDR1 SEHNR and CDR2 FQNEAQ (reference sequence). The CDR3 runs to 16 residues. The CDR3 nucleotides read TGTGCCAGCAGGGGCCTTAGTCCCGAATTCCTTCAGGGAGCTTTCTTT. Amino acids: CASRGLSPEFLQGAFF. Full variable domain (rest looked up from reference TRBV7-9 and TRBJ1-1): DTGVSQNPRHKITKRGQNVTFRCDPISEHNRLYWYRQTLGQGPEFLTYFQNEAQLEKSRLLSDRFSAERPKGSFSTLEIQRTEQGDSAMYLCASRGLSPEFLQGAFFGQGTRLTVV.

The V gene is TRBV9, the J gene TRBJ2-5; 9 bases align to TRBD2. Germline CDR1 SGDLS, CDR2 YYNGEE. This CDR3 comprises 16 residues. V was clipped by 0 bases and J by 5 bases; unmatched bases: 8. The CDR3 loop is CASSVGVAGDGETQYF. The CDR3, as DNA: TGTGCCAGCAGCGTAGGAGTAGCGGGAGATGGGGAGACCCAGTACTTC.

This sequence joins TRBV23-1 and TRBJ1-1; D is uncertain. TRBV23-1 is recorded as an ORF, its role being uncertain. V shed 0 bases and J shed 1 base, with 3 bases lying between them. This CDR3 has 13 amino acids. The CDR3 DNA follows: TGCGCCAGCAGTCAATCCAGGAACACTGAAGCTTTCTTT. Protein product: CASSQSRNTEAFF.

V is TRBV7-9 and J is TRBJ2-7; D unresolved. V was pared by 3 bases and J by 4 bases, with 10 bases between. The CDR3 is 13 amino acids. Germline V gives CDR1 SEHNR, CDR2 FQNEAQ (reference sequence). CDR3 protein: CASSFPMRYEQYF. As DNA, the CDR3 is TGTGCCAGCAGCTTCCCAATGAGGTACGAGCAGTACTTC.

This rearrangement joins TRBV6-2 or TRBV6-3 to TRBJ1-5, with unresolved D. The CDR3 extends over 16 amino acids. CDR1 is MNHEY, CDR2 SVGEGT, per germline. Trimming pared 2 bases from V and 1 base from J, leaving 12 bases between. Written as DNA, the CDR3 is TGTGCCAGCAGTTACCCCCGAGCCGGGAGCAATCAGCCCCAGCATTTT. This translates into CASSYPRAGSNQPQHF.

There are a few counts of this clone. The CDR3 loop is CASSLGGRGFGSNQPQHF. CDR3 nucleotide sequence: TGTGCCAGCAGCTTAGGGGGCAGGGGGTTTGGGAGCAATCAGCCCCAGCATTTT. This chain uses TRBV7-8 with TRBJ1-5, with 7 bases lining up with TRBD1. This CDR3 has 18 amino acids. The germline V gene has CDR1 SGHVS and CDR2 FQNEAQ. V was pared by 1 base and J by 1 base, with 10 bases of the junction left unmatched.

The V gene is TRBV9, the J gene TRBJ2-7; 11 bases are shared with TRBD1. Germline V gene data show CDR1 as SGDLS and CDR2 as YYNGEE. This CDR3 has 14 amino acids. With 2 bases clipped from V and 6 bases from J, the junction kept 4 bases outside the gene matches. DNA for the CDR3: TGTGCCAGCAGCGTTGGGACAGGGGGGGTCGAGCAGTACTTC. Translated: CASSVGTGGVEQYF. Based on the CDR3 plus reference TRBV9 and TRBJ2-7, the full variable domain is DSGVTQTPKHLITATGQRVTLRCSPRSGDLSVYWYQQSLDQGLQFLIQYYNGEERAKGNILERFSAQQFPDLHSELNLSSLELGDSALYFCASSVGTGGVEQYFGPGTRLTVT.

The chain carries TRBV27 and TRBJ2-3, with a possible D match to TRBD2 (5 bases). This CDR3 region has 15 residues. The V end lost 2 bases, the J end lost 3 bases, and 12 bases lay between the germline ends. The germline V gene has CDR1 MNHEY and CDR2 SMNVEV (reference sequence). The CDR3 here is CASSLRGLDTDTQYF. DNA for the CDR3: TGTGCCAGCAGTTTACGGGGTTTAGATACAGATACGCAGTATTTT.

There are a few counts of this clone. This rearrangement joins TRBV7-9 to TRBJ2-7; tentative D call: TRBD1 (6 bases). The germline V gene has CDR1 SEHNR and CDR2 FQNEAQ (reference sequence). CDR3 length: 13 amino acids. The V end lost 8 bases, the J end lost 1 base, and 12 bases lay between the germline ends. The CDR3: CASEGDNSYEQYF. The CDR3 bases are TGTGCCAGCGAGGGGGACAATTCCTACGAGCAGTACTTC.

This chain joins TRBV29-1 and TRBJ2-7, with D unresolved. Between the trimmed V and J ends, which lost 5 bases and 3 bases, there was a span of 8 bases. This CDR3 has 11 residues. Germline V gene lookup returns CDR1 SQVTM and CDR2 ANQGSEA. CDR3 DNA sequence: TGCAGCGTTTCCCCCGGCTACGAGCAGTACTTC. This codes for CSVSPGYEQYF.

This chain joins TRBV5-1 and TRBJ1-2; D is perhaps TRBD1 (6 bases). This CDR3 contains 15 residues. Germline assignment: CDR1 SGHRS and CDR2 YFSETQ. Trimming removed 0 bases from V and 4 bases from J, with 13 bases in between. The CDR3 protein is CASSLEAGDGYGYTF. Written as DNA, the CDR3 is TGCGCCAGCAGCTTGGAGGCAGGGGATGGCTATGGCTACACCTTC.

The genes are TRBV28 and TRBJ1-1, with a possible D match to TRBD1 (6 bases). V was trimmed by 2 bases and J by 11 bases, leaving 12 bases between them. The length of the CDR3 is 12 residues. Germline V gives CDR1 MDHEN, CDR2 SYDVKM. CDR3 protein: CASSLKAGAAFF. CDR3 DNA sequence: TGTGCCAGCAGTTTAAAGGCAGGGGCGGCTTTCTTT. Complete variable domain (other parts from reference TRBV28 and TRBJ1-1): DVKVTQSSRYLVKRTGEKVFLECVQDMDHENMFWYRQDPGLGLRLIYFSYDVKMKEKGDIPEGYSVSREKKERFSLILESASTNQTSMYLCASSLKAGAAFFGQGTRLTVV.

The CDR3 sequence is CASSFSGTFTDEQFF. The CDR3 nucleotides read TGTGCCAGCAGCTTTTCCGGGACTTTTACCGATGAGCAGTTCTTC. The chain has TRBV7-9 and TRBJ2-1, with D perhaps TRBD2 (6 bases). Trimming took off 3 bases at V and 8 bases at J, with 17 bases between the two ends. The germline CDR1 and CDR2 sequences are SEHNR and FQNEAQ (reference sequence). The CDR3 consists of 15 residues. Full variable domain (remainder filled in from reference TRBV7-9 and TRBJ2-1): DTGVSQNPRHKITKRGQNVTFRCDPISEHNRLYWYRQTLGQGPEFLTYFQNEAQLEKSRLLSDRFSAERPKGSFSTLEIQRTEQGDSAMYLCASSFSGTFTDEQFFGPGTRLTVL.

The V and J genes are TRBV7-9 and TRBJ2-5, with 9 positions matching TRBD2. From germline, CDR1 is SEHNR and CDR2 FQNEAQ (reference sequence). This CDR3 has 16 residues. V lost 4 bases and J lost 5; bases outside the gene matches: 11. The CDR3 DNA reads TGTGCCAGCAGCTCAGTACCGGGACTAGCATACGAGACCCAGTACTTC. This translates into CASSSVPGLAYETQYF.

V is TRBV7-9 and J is TRBJ2-7; TRBD2 might be the D (6 bases). The germline V gene has CDR1 SEHNR and CDR2 FQNEAQ (reference sequence). Trimming pared 1 base from V and 3 bases from J, leaving 10 bases between. The CDR3 length is 14 residues. CDR3 residues: CASSLVSGVYEQYF. The DNA of the CDR3 is TGTGCCAGCAGCTTAGTGTCGGGGGTCTACGAGCAGTACTTC. Combining the CDR3 with reference TRBV7-9 and TRBJ2-7 gives the whole variable domain DTGVSQNPRHKITKRGQNVTFRCDPISEHNRLYWYRQTLGQGPEFLTYFQNEAQLEKSRLLSDRFSAERPKGSFSTLEIQRTEQGDSAMYLCASSLVSGVYEQYFGPGTRLTVT.

In nucleotides, the CDR3 is TGCGCCAGCAGCCATGTACTAGCGGGGAGCACAGATACGCAGTATTTT. Its protein is CASSHVLAGSTDTQYF. The rearrangement links TRBV4-1 to TRBJ2-3, with 10 bases identical to TRBD2. The CDR3 is 16 amino acids. V trimming: 3 bases; J trimming: 0 bases; junction bases outside the gene matches: 3. The germline V gene has CDR1 MGHRA and CDR2 YSYEKL.

V gene TRBV19 combines with J gene TRBJ1-1; no firm D call. The V end lost 2 bases, the J end lost 2 bases, and 15 bases lay between the germline ends. This CDR3 is built from 16 residues. CDR1 is LNHDA, CDR2 SQIVND, per germline (reference sequence). The CDR3 sequence is CASSIKPGDSNTEAFF. The DNA for the CDR3 is TGTGCCAGTAGTATAAAGCCTGGAGACTCTAACACTGAAGCTTTCTTT.

A note on this clone: The junction departs from germline at one end; a sequencing error may be responsible. This sequence joins TRBV6-2 or TRBV6-3 and TRBJ2-1, with TRBD2 matching over 8 bases. This CDR3 is built from 18 residues. Germline assignment: CDR1 MNHEY and CDR2 SVGEGT. The CDR3 is CANSYIPPYETSVNEQFF. In nucleotides, the CDR3 is TGTGCCAACAGTTACATCCCCCCGTATGAGACTAGCGTGAATGAGCAGTTCTTC.

The chain combines TRBV28 with TRBJ2-7; D may be TRBD2 (6 bases). There are 11 residues in the CDR3. Trimming took 10 bases from V and 4 from J, leaving 11 bases between them. CDR1 and CDR2 from the germline V gene are MDHEN and SYDVKM. The CDR3 DNA is TGTGCCACCACGGGAGCGTACGAGCAGTACTTC. It specifies CATTGAYEQYF.